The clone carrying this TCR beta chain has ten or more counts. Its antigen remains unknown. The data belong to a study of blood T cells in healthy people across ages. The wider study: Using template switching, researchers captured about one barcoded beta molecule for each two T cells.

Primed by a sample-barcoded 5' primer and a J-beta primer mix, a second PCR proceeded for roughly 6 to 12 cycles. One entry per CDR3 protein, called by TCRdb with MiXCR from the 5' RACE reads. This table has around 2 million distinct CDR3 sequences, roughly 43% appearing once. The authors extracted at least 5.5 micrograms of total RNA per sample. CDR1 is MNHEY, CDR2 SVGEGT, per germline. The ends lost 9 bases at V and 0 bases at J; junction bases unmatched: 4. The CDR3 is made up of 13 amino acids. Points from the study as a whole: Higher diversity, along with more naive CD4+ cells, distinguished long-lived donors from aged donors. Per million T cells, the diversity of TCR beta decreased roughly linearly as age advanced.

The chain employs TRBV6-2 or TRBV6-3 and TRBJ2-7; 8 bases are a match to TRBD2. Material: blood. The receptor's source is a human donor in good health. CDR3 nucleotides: TGTGCCAGTCAGCGGGGGAGCTCCTACGAGCAGTACTTC. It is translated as CASQRGSSYEQYF.